This T cell receptor (beta chain) was captured by sequencing in a study of blood T cell repertoires in COVID-19. Study-wide background: Sample material is recorded as cDNA or gDNA derived from T cells, B-cell-depleted T cells, or PBMCs.

Per the authors' pipeline: Researchers report that nucleated cell counts were estimated from reference gene primer amplification. The data were produced by immunoSEQ multiplex PCR, yet TCRdb's version contains in-frame clones alone and is incomplete. V and J calls and clone size are copied from that table; D and trimming were computed from the DNA. Of under 150,000 clones detected, 85% appear once; the ten largest clones hold about 3%. The CDR3 totals 14 residues. Deletions cut 4 bases from V and 6 bases from J, with 15 bases between. CDR1 MGHDK and CDR2 SYGVNS come from the germline V gene. Sequencing input: peripheral blood. The TCR sequence derives from a man in his forties with acute or convalescent COVID-19. The V call is TRBV25-1, the J call TRBJ1-2, with D unclear. CDR3 DNA: TGTGCCAGCAGTGCAGTGACACAGTTCAATGGCTACACCTTC. It yields the protein CASSAVTQFNGYTF.